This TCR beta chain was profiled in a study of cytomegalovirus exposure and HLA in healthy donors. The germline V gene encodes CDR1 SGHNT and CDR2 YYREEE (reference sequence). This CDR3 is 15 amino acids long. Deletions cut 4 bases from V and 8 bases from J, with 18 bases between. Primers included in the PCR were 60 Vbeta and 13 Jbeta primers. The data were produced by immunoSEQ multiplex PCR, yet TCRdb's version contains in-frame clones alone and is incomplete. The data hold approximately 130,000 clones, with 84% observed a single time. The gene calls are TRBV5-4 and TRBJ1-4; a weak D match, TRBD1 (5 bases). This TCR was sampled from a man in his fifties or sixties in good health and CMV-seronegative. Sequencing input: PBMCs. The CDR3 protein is CASSGIGAEGEKLFF. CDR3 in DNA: TGTGCCAGCAGCGGTATAGGGGCGGAGGGGGAAAAACTGTTTTTT.